The rows below give T cell receptor beta chains drawn from one sample of a study of blood T cell repertoires in COVID-19. Profiling relied on immunoSEQ multiplex PCR, and the TCRdb table lists in-frame clones only, not all of them. The sample lists roughly 100,000 clones, around 84% occurring once. The sample was peripheral blood. The receptor source for this set is an elderly woman with acute or convalescent COVID-19. CDR3s include the opening cysteine and the closing phenylalanine or tryptophan. D genes are given only for firm matches. Clone size is shown for a subset of rows, as once, few, many or a class of expanded clone.

j_gene | d_gene | v_gene | abundance | CDR3aa | CDR3nt
TRBJ2-3 | TRBD2 | TRBV30 | . | CAWSGGTSGKTDTQYF | TGTGCCTGGAGTGGTGGGACTAGCGGTAAGACAGATACGCAGTATTTT
TRBJ2-2 | . | TRBV7-7 | . | CASSSSQGYMTGELFF | TGTGCCAGCAGCTCTTCCCAGGGGTATATGACCGGGGAGCTGTTTTTT
TRBJ2-3 | TRBD2 | TRBV7-2 | . | CASSPATGLVLNTQYF | TGTGCCAGCAGCCCAGCAACGGGACTAGTGTTAAATACGCAGTATTTT
TRBJ2-5 | . | TRBV5-1 | . | CASSLFWGEETQYF | TGCGCCAGCAGCTTGTTTTGGGGGGAAGAGACCCAGTACTTC
TRBJ2-3 | TRBD2 | TRBV2 | . | CASSELAGGPADTQYF | TGTGCCAGCAGTGAACTAGCGGGAGGGCCGGCAGATACGCAGTATTTT
TRBJ2-7 | TRBD1 | TRBV11-3 | . | CASSKNRGLEQYF | TGTGCCAGCAGCAAGAACAGGGGGCTTGAGCAGTACTTC
TRBJ1-2 | TRBD1 | TRBV5-1 | . | CASSQGQGGYGYTF | TGCGCCAGCAGCCAGGGACAGGGAGGCTATGGCTACACCTTC
TRBJ2-3 | . | TRBV24-1 | . | CATSERLTTDTQYF | TGTGCCACCAGTGAGCGACTGACTACAGATACGCAGTATTTT
TRBJ1-4 | . | TRBV28 | . | CASSLGGNGEKLFF | TGTGCCAGCAGTTTGGGGGGTAACGGTGAAAAACTGTTTTTT
TRBJ1-5 | . | TRBV5-5 | . | CASSLVLNQPQHF | TGTGCCAGCAGCTTGGTTCTCAATCAGCCCCAGCATTTT
TRBJ2-6 | TRBD2 | TRBV9 | . | CASSVLGLAGISGANVLTF | TGTGCCAGCAGCGTGTTAGGACTAGCGGGTATATCTGGGGCCAACGTCCTGACTTTC
TRBJ2-5 | TRBD1 | TRBV9 | . | CASSVRTGMGETQYF | TGTGCCAGCAGCGTCCGGACAGGGATGGGAGAGACCCAGTACTTC
TRBJ2-5 | TRBD2 | TRBV11-2 | . | CASSPGLAGGETQYF | TGTGCCAGCAGCCCAGGACTAGCGGGAGGAGAGACCCAGTACTTC
TRBJ2-2 | . | TRBV7-9 | . | CASSRGTGELFF | TGTGCCAGCAGCCGGGGAACCGGGGAGCTGTTTTTT
TRBJ2-1 | TRBD2 | TRBV5-1 | once | CASSFLAGDVDEQFF | TGCGCCAGCAGCTTCCTAGCGGGAGACGTCGATGAGCAGTTCTTC
TRBJ2-7 | TRBD2 | TRBV6-5 | once | CASKPVRTSDWQYF | TGTGCCAGCAAACCAGTCAGAACTAGCGACTGGCAGTACTTC
TRBJ1-5 | . | TRBV4-3 | . | CASSQEVAGGQPQHF | TGCGCCAGCAGCCAAGAAGTCGCGGGGGGTCAGCCCCAGCATTTT
TRBJ2-1 | TRBD2 | TRBV13 | . | CASSPSTSGRSEQFF | TGTGCCAGCAGCCCCTCGACTAGCGGGAGATCAGAGCAGTTCTTC
TRBJ2-4 | TRBD2 | TRBV18 | . | CASSPPELAGGTIQYF | TGTGCCAGCTCACCGCCGGAACTAGCGGGAGGGACCATTCAGTACTTC
TRBJ1-1 | . | TRBV11-2 | . | CASSLVRGGNTEAFF | TGTGCCAGCAGCTTAGTCCGAGGGGGGAACACTGAAGCTTTCTTT
TRBJ2-1 | TRBD2 | TRBV29-1 | . | CSAGSGSDSYNEQFF | TGCAGCGCTGGTAGCGGGAGCGACTCCTACAATGAGCAGTTCTTC
TRBJ1-2 | TRBD1 | TRBV12-3/TRBV12-4 | . | CASSPSDRGYTF | TGTGCCAGCAGTCCCTCGGACAGGGGCTACACCTTC
TRBJ1-5 | . | TRBV3-1/TRBV3-2 | . | CASSDRGSNQPQHF | TGTGCCAGCAGCGATAGGGGGAGCAATCAGCCCCAGCATTTT
TRBJ2-1 | TRBD2 | TRBV28 | . | CASSLFPTSGRLKDNEQFF | TGTGCCAGCAGTTTATTCCCGACTAGCGGGAGGTTGAAAGACAATGAGCAGTTCTTC
TRBJ2-7 | TRBD2 | TRBV29-1 | . | CSVELAGPYEQYF | TGCAGCGTTGAACTAGCGGGCCCCTACGAGCAGTACTTC
TRBJ2-1 | TRBD2 | TRBV5-1 | . | CASSPGLAGGLLFF | TGCGCCAGCAGCCCGGGACTAGCGGGAGGCTTGCTGTTCTTC
TRBJ2-3 | TRBD2 | TRBV19 | . | CASSIRGSGGSRTDTQYF | TGTGCCAGTAGTATTAGGGGCTCTGGCGGGAGCCGCACAGATACGCAGTATTTT
TRBJ2-2 | TRBD2 | TRBV6-5 | . | CASSPSGEGRELFF | TGTGCCAGCAGCCCCTCGGGGGAGGGAAGGGAGCTGTTTTTT
TRBJ1-2 | TRBD1 | TRBV7-8 | . | CASSPGQGTGYGYTF | TGTGCCAGCAGCCCCGGACAGGGAACAGGCTATGGCTACACCTTC
TRBJ2-1 | TRBD1 | TRBV10-2 | . | CASRIGRTGYNEQFF | TGCGCCAGCAGGATAGGTAGGACAGGGTACAATGAGCAGTTCTTC
TRBJ2-1 | TRBD1 | TRBV12-5 | . | CASGFQGQRNNEQFF | TGTGCTAGTGGTTTCCAGGGACAGAGGAACAATGAGCAGTTCTTC
TRBJ2-5 | TRBD1 | TRBV11-3 | . | CASSRGQGQQETQYF | TGTGCCAGCAGCCGGGGACAGGGACAACAAGAGACCCAGTACTTC
TRBJ2-7 | TRBD2 | TRBV28 | . | CASSQSGGRASEQYF | TGTGCCAGCAGTCAATCGGGCGGGAGGGCCTCCGAGCAGTACTTC
TRBJ2-1 | . | TRBV29-1 | . | CSVGAGPGSYNEQFF | TGCAGCGTGGGAGCGGGCCCCGGGTCCTACAATGAGCAGTTCTTC
TRBJ1-3 | . | TRBV19 | . | CASSMGSQRPGNTIYF | TGTGCCAGTAGTATGGGGAGCCAGAGACCTGGAAACACCATATATTTT
TRBJ2-4 | . | TRBV28 | once | CASSFTQKTGPIF | TGTGCCAGCAGTTTCACCCAAAAGACAGGCCCCATCTTC
TRBJ1-6 | . | TRBV4-1 | . | CASSLSTRTDYNSPLHF | TGCGCCAGCAGCCTCTCTACCCGGACAGACTATAATTCACCCCTCCACTTT
TRBJ2-2 | . | TRBV6-4 | . | CASSGQTNTGELFF | TGTGCCAGCAGTGGACAGACGAACACCGGGGAGCTGTTTTTT
TRBJ2-3 | TRBD1 | TRBV11-3 | . | CASSLDFGTATDTQYF | TGTGCCAGCAGCTTAGACTTCGGGACAGCGACAGATACGCAGTATTTT